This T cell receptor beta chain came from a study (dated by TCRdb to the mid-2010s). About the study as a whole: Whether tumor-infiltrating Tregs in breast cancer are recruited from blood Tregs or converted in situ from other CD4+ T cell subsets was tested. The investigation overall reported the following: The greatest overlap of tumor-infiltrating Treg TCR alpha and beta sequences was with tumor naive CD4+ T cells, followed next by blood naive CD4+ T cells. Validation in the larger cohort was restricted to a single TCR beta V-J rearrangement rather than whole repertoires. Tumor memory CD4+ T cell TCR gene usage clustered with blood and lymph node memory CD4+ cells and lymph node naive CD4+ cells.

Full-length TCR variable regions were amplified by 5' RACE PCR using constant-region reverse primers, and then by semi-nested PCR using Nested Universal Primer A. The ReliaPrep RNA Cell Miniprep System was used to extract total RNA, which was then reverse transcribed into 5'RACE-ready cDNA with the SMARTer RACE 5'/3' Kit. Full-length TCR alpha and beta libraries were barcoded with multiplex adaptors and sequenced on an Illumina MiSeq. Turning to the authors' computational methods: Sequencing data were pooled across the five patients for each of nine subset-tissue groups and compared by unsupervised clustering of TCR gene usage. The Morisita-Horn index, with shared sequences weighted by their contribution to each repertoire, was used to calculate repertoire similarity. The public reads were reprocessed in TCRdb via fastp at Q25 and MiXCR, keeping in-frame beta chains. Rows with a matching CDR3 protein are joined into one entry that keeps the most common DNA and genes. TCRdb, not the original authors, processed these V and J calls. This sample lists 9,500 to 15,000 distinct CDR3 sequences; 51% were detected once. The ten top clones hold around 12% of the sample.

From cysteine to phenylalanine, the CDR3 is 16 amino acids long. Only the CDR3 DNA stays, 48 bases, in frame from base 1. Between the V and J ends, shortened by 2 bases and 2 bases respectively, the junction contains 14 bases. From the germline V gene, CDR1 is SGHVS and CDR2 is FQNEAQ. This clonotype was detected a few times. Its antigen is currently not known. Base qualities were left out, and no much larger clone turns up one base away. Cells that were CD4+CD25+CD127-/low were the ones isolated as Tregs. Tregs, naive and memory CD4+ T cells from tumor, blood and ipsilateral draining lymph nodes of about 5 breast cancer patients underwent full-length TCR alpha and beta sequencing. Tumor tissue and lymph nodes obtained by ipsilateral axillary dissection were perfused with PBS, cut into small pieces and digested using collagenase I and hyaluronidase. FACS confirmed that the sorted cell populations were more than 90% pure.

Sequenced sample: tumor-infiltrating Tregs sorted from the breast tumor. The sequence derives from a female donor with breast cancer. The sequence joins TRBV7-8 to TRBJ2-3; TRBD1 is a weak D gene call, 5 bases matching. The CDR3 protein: CASSLRGGASTDTQYF. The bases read TGTGCCAGCAGCTTAAGGGGTGGAGCATCCACAGATACGCAGTATTTT.